Listed below are T cell receptor beta chains from one sample, sequenced in a study of blood T cell repertoires in COVID-19. Generated by immunoSEQ multiplex PCR, the TCRdb table keeps only in-frame clones and is missing some. Found here are approximately 67,000 clones, approximately 87% of them singletons; the top ten hold approximately 8%. The specimen was peripheral blood. The receptors were sampled from a man in his forties or fifties with active COVID-19. Each CDR3 is given with its conserved first and last residue. The D gene is left open where the match is weak. Size tells how often a clone was seen (once, few, many) or the class of an expanded clone, and some rows leave it out.

j_gene: TRBJ1-5
abundance: .
d_gene: TRBD1
v_gene: TRBV24-1
CDR3aa: CATARGGGNQPQHF
CDR3nt: TGTGCCACCGCAAGAGGGGGCGGAAATCAGCCCCAGCATTTT

j_gene: TRBJ1-5
abundance: .
d_gene: TRBD1
v_gene: TRBV24-1
CDR3aa: CATSPGDRGGNQPQHF
CDR3nt: TGTGCCACCAGTCCCGGAGACAGGGGCGGCAATCAGCCCCAGCATTTT

j_gene: TRBJ2-1
abundance: .
d_gene: TRBD2
v_gene: TRBV6-5
CDR3aa: CASSYSLAGTNEQFF
CDR3nt: TGTGCCAGCAGTTACTCACTAGCGGGAACAAATGAGCAGTTCTTC

j_gene: TRBJ2-3
abundance: .
d_gene: .
v_gene: TRBV27
CDR3aa: CASSLTPPPGTSTDTQYF
CDR3nt: TGTGCCAGCAGTTTAACCCCCCCACCAGGAACTAGCACAGATACGCAGTATTTT

j_gene: TRBJ1-5
abundance: .
d_gene: .
v_gene: TRBV19
CDR3aa: CASSPELGGNNQPQHF
CDR3nt: TGTGCCAGTAGTCCCGAATTGGGGGGAAATAATCAGCCCCAGCATTTT

j_gene: TRBJ2-7
abundance: .
d_gene: TRBD2
v_gene: TRBV14
CDR3aa: CASSQDSSGVYEQYF
CDR3nt: TGTGCCAGCAGCCAAGATTCTAGCGGGGTCTACGAGCAGTACTTC

j_gene: TRBJ2-3
abundance: .
d_gene: TRBD1
v_gene: TRBV15
CDR3aa: CATSRGGQETDTQYF
CDR3nt: TGTGCCACCAGCAGAGGGGGACAGGAAACAGATACGCAGTATTTT

j_gene: TRBJ2-1
abundance: .
d_gene: TRBD2
v_gene: TRBV5-1
CDR3aa: CASSARTSGGDNEQFF
CDR3nt: TGCGCCAGCAGCGCCCGGACTAGCGGGGGAGACAATGAGCAGTTCTTC

j_gene: TRBJ1-2
abundance: .
d_gene: TRBD1
v_gene: TRBV6-5
CDR3aa: CASSSDREDYGYTF
CDR3nt: TGTGCCAGCAGTTCTGACAGGGAGGACTATGGCTACACCTTC

j_gene: TRBJ1-1
abundance: .
d_gene: TRBD1
v_gene: TRBV19
CDR3aa: CASSPRTGAEAFF
CDR3nt: TGTGCCAGTAGTCCCCGGACAGGGGCTGAAGCTTTCTTT

j_gene: TRBJ2-7
abundance: .
d_gene: .
v_gene: TRBV11-2
CDR3aa: CASSLEGEGLPEF
CDR3nt: TGTGCCAGCAGCTTAGAGGGAGAGGGTCTCCCCGAATTC

j_gene: TRBJ2-5
abundance: .
d_gene: .
v_gene: TRBV18
CDR3aa: CASSPPEETQYF
CDR3nt: TGTGCCAGCTCACCACCCGAGGAGACCCAGTACTTC

j_gene: TRBJ1-1
abundance: once
d_gene: .
v_gene: TRBV18
CDR3aa: CASSPAGPSTTEAFF
CDR3nt: TGTGCCAGCTCACCGGCGGGCCCTTCGACGACTGAAGCTTTCTTT

j_gene: TRBJ1-2
abundance: .
d_gene: .
v_gene: TRBV5-6
CDR3aa: CASSLGDIYGYTF
CDR3nt: TGTGCCAGCAGCTTGGGGGACATCTATGGCTACACCTTC

j_gene: TRBJ1-2
abundance: once
d_gene: .
v_gene: TRBV29-1
CDR3aa: CSVDRQLNKGANYGYTF
CDR3nt: TGCAGCGTTGATCGACAGCTAAATAAAGGAGCTAACTATGGCTACACCTTC

j_gene: TRBJ1-2
abundance: .
d_gene: .
v_gene: TRBV21-1
CDR3aa: CASSAEDFLRGYYGYTF
CDR3nt: TGTGCCAGCAGCGCAGAGGACTTCCTCCGGGGGTATTATGGCTACACCTTC

j_gene: TRBJ2-5
abundance: .
d_gene: .
v_gene: TRBV5-1
CDR3aa: CASSYNREETQYF
CDR3nt: TGCGCCAGCAGCTACAACAGGGAAGAGACCCAGTACTTC

j_gene: TRBJ2-3
abundance: once
d_gene: TRBD2
v_gene: TRBV7-9
CDR3aa: CASSLHGGGALRTDTQYF
CDR3nt: TGTGCCAGCAGCTTACATGGCGGGGGGGCTCTTCGCACAGATACGCAGTATTTT

j_gene: TRBJ1-2
abundance: few
d_gene: .
v_gene: TRBV30
CDR3aa: CAWSVGLGTGYTF
CDR3nt: TGTGCCTGGAGTGTCGGTCTAGGAACTGGCTACACCTTC

j_gene: TRBJ2-1
abundance: .
d_gene: TRBD1
v_gene: TRBV27
CDR3aa: CASSLQGPYNEQFF
CDR3nt: TGTGCCAGCAGCCTACAGGGGCCCTACAATGAGCAGTTCTTC

j_gene: TRBJ1-2
abundance: .
d_gene: .
v_gene: TRBV7-2
CDR3aa: CASSPTANYGYTF
CDR3nt: TGTGCCAGCAGCCCGACAGCTAACTATGGCTACACCTTC

j_gene: TRBJ2-7
abundance: .
d_gene: TRBD1
v_gene: TRBV3-1/TRBV3-2
CDR3aa: CASSPDRGYRYEQYF
CDR3nt: TGTGCCAGCAGCCCCGACAGGGGTTATAGATACGAGCAGTACTTC

j_gene: TRBJ2-3
abundance: .
d_gene: TRBD2
v_gene: TRBV24-1
CDR3aa: CATSDATVAGGGTDTQYF
CDR3nt: TGTGCCACCAGTGACGCGACGGTAGCGGGAGGAGGCACAGATACGCAGTATTTT

j_gene: TRBJ1-2
abundance: .
d_gene: TRBD1
v_gene: TRBV12-3/TRBV12-4
CDR3aa: CASSPRQGHGYTF
CDR3nt: TGTGCCAGCAGTCCCAGACAGGGACATGGCTACACCTTC

j_gene: TRBJ1-2
abundance: .
d_gene: .
v_gene: TRBV6-1
CDR3aa: CAAGEPLYGYTF
CDR3nt: TGTGCCGCAGGGGAGCCACTCTATGGCTACACCTTC

j_gene: TRBJ2-5
abundance: .
d_gene: .
v_gene: TRBV28
CDR3aa: CASSLRGVFETQYF
CDR3nt: TGTGCCAGCAGTCTCAGGGGGGTTTTCGAGACCCAGTACTTC

j_gene: TRBJ2-7
abundance: once
d_gene: .
v_gene: TRBV11-3
CDR3aa: CASSIGTFPDYEQYF
CDR3nt: TGTGCCAGCAGCATAGGGACATTCCCCGACTACGAGCAGTACTTC

j_gene: TRBJ2-6
abundance: .
d_gene: .
v_gene: TRBV7-2
CDR3aa: CASSLFSSSGANVLTF
CDR3nt: TGTGCCAGCAGCCTTTTCAGTTCCTCTGGGGCCAACGTCCTGACTTTC

j_gene: TRBJ2-4
abundance: .
d_gene: TRBD1
v_gene: TRBV19
CDR3aa: CAVDREKAKNIQYF
CDR3nt: TGTGCCGTTGACAGGGAAAAGGCCAAAAACATTCAGTACTTC

j_gene: TRBJ1-4
abundance: .
d_gene: .
v_gene: TRBV28
CDR3aa: CASTVTGYVNEKLFF
CDR3nt: TGTGCCAGCACCGTCACAGGGTATGTTAATGAAAAACTGTTTTTT

j_gene: TRBJ2-6
abundance: .
d_gene: .
v_gene: TRBV7-3
CDR3aa: CASSLTGHYSGANVLTF
CDR3nt: TGTGCCAGCAGCTTAACGGGACACTACTCTGGGGCCAACGTCCTGACTTTC

j_gene: TRBJ1-5
abundance: .
d_gene: .
v_gene: TRBV7-8
CDR3aa: CASQSPIPGGLRFSNQPQHF
CDR3nt: TGTGCCAGCCAATCCCCCATCCCCGGGGGGCTTCGCTTTAGCAATCAGCCCCAGCATTTT

j_gene: TRBJ2-7
abundance: .
d_gene: TRBD1
v_gene: TRBV5-1
CDR3aa: CASSAGQGAYEQYF
CDR3nt: TGCGCCAGCAGCGCAGGACAGGGCGCCTACGAGCAGTACTTC

j_gene: TRBJ2-3
abundance: .
d_gene: TRBD2
v_gene: TRBV9
CDR3aa: CASSNTSGRRDTQYF
CDR3nt: TGTGCCAGCAGCAACACTAGCGGGAGAAGGGATACGCAGTATTTT

j_gene: TRBJ1-5
abundance: .
d_gene: .
v_gene: TRBV28
CDR3aa: CASEGGHGQPQHF
CDR3nt: TGTGCCAGCGAGGGGGGGCACGGTCAGCCCCAGCATTTT

j_gene: TRBJ1-1
abundance: .
d_gene: .
v_gene: TRBV21-1
CDR3aa: CASSKNGAKQPTRVAEAFF
CDR3nt: TGTGCCAGCAGCAAAAATGGGGCGAAACAGCCCACCAGGGTGGCTGAAGCTTTCTTT

j_gene: TRBJ2-1
abundance: .
d_gene: TRBD2
v_gene: TRBV6-2/TRBV6-3
CDR3aa: CASSSLQRGASNEQFF
CDR3nt: TGTGCCAGCAGTAGTCTACAGCGGGGGGCCTCGAATGAGCAGTTCTTC

j_gene: TRBJ2-5
abundance: .
d_gene: TRBD2
v_gene: TRBV28
CDR3aa: CASRDYSQGAPQETQYF
CDR3nt: TGTGCCAGCCGGGACTACTCTCAGGGAGCCCCCCAAGAGACCCAGTACTTC

j_gene: TRBJ1-6
abundance: .
d_gene: TRBD1
v_gene: TRBV5-4
CDR3aa: CASSWPGGKNSPLHF
CDR3nt: TGTGCCAGCAGCTGGCCAGGGGGAAAGAATTCACCCCTCCACTTT

j_gene: TRBJ1-5
abundance: .
d_gene: .
v_gene: TRBV21-1
CDR3aa: CASSKEGQGDQPQHF
CDR3nt: TGTGCCAGCAGCAAAGAGGGACAGGGCGATCAGCCCCAGCATTTT

j_gene: TRBJ1-1
abundance: .
d_gene: .
v_gene: TRBV30
CDR3aa: CAFLARGTEAFF
CDR3nt: TGTGCCTTTTTGGCCCGAGGGACTGAAGCTTTCTTT

j_gene: TRBJ2-7
abundance: .
d_gene: TRBD1
v_gene: TRBV7-2
CDR3aa: CASSTPTGGYEQYF
CDR3nt: TGTGCCAGCAGCACCCCGACAGGGGGCTACGAGCAGTACTTC

j_gene: TRBJ2-5
abundance: .
d_gene: .
v_gene: TRBV9
CDR3aa: CASSVSFQETQYF
CDR3nt: TGTGCCAGCAGCGTTTCATTTCAAGAGACCCAGTACTTC

j_gene: TRBJ2-3
abundance: .
d_gene: TRBD1
v_gene: TRBV24-1
CDR3aa: CATSEQGDPTDTQYF
CDR3nt: TGTGCCACCAGTGAACAGGGGGACCCCACAGATACGCAGTATTTT

j_gene: TRBJ2-7
abundance: .
d_gene: TRBD1
v_gene: TRBV5-1
CDR3aa: CASSLLTGGVGEQYF
CDR3nt: TGCGCCAGCAGCTTATTGACAGGGGGTGTAGGGGAGCAGTACTTC

j_gene: TRBJ2-1
abundance: .
d_gene: .
v_gene: TRBV15
CDR3aa: CATSRSPKGRYNEQFF
CDR3nt: TGTGCCACCAGCAGATCCCCTAAGGGGCGATACAATGAGCAGTTCTTC

j_gene: TRBJ2-1
abundance: .
d_gene: TRBD1
v_gene: TRBV29-1
CDR3aa: CSVTGGGQGAANEQFF
CDR3nt: TGCAGCGTTACTGGGGGAGGACAGGGGGCCGCGAATGAGCAGTTCTTC

j_gene: TRBJ2-3
abundance: .
d_gene: TRBD2
v_gene: TRBV6-4
CDR3aa: CASSAKAGEGDTQYF
CDR3nt: TGTGCCAGCAGCGCCAAAGCGGGAGAGGGAGATACGCAGTATTTT

j_gene: TRBJ1-2
abundance: .
d_gene: .
v_gene: TRBV7-2
CDR3aa: CASSSEIEDGYTF
CDR3nt: TGTGCCAGCAGCTCCGAAATAGAGGATGGCTACACCTTC

j_gene: TRBJ1-5
abundance: .
d_gene: .
v_gene: TRBV12-3/TRBV12-4
CDR3aa: CASSFSGQPQHF
CDR3nt: TGTGCCAGCAGTTTTAGTGGTCAGCCCCAGCATTTT

j_gene: TRBJ2-2
abundance: .
d_gene: .
v_gene: TRBV7-7
CDR3aa: CASSLSGSGELFF
CDR3nt: TGTGCTAGCAGCTTATCAGGATCCGGGGAGCTGTTTTTT

j_gene: TRBJ2-1
abundance: .
d_gene: .
v_gene: TRBV5-1
CDR3aa: CASSLEGYEQFF
CDR3nt: TGCGCCAGCAGCTTGGAGGGGTATGAGCAGTTCTTC

j_gene: TRBJ2-1
abundance: .
d_gene: TRBD1
v_gene: TRBV5-1
CDR3aa: CASRLDRGGGNEQFF
CDR3nt: TGCGCCAGCAGACTCGACAGGGGAGGTGGTAATGAGCAGTTCTTC

j_gene: TRBJ2-7
abundance: .
d_gene: .
v_gene: TRBV5-1
CDR3aa: CASSLVATGALEQYF
CDR3nt: TGCGCCAGCAGCTTGGTAGCGACAGGTGCCCTCGAGCAGTACTTC

j_gene: TRBJ1-3
abundance: .
d_gene: .
v_gene: TRBV5-4
CDR3aa: CASSLGGSAGNTIYF
CDR3nt: TGTGCCAGCAGCTTGGGAGGTAGCGCTGGAAACACCATATATTTT

j_gene: TRBJ1-1
abundance: .
d_gene: .
v_gene: TRBV28
CDR3aa: CASNSFVEGIMNTEAFF
CDR3nt: TGTGCCAGTAACTCCTTCGTGGAGGGGATCATGAACACTGAAGCTTTCTTT

j_gene: TRBJ2-7
abundance: once
d_gene: TRBD2
v_gene: TRBV28
CDR3aa: CASSSWGRVTYEQYF
CDR3nt: TGTGCCAGCAGTTCTTGGGGGAGGGTTACCTACGAGCAGTACTTC

j_gene: TRBJ2-7
abundance: .
d_gene: TRBD2
v_gene: TRBV4-2
CDR3aa: CASSQALRSGGANEQYF
CDR3nt: TGTGCCAGCAGCCAGGCGTTGCGTAGCGGGGGGGCCAACGAGCAGTACTTC

j_gene: TRBJ1-6
abundance: few
d_gene: TRBD1
v_gene: TRBV7-2
CDR3aa: CASSLETGAPLHF
CDR3nt: TGTGCCAGCAGCTTAGAGACAGGGGCGCCCCTCCACTTT

j_gene: TRBJ2-5
abundance: once
d_gene: TRBD1
v_gene: TRBV9
CDR3aa: CASSATGERDTETQYF
CDR3nt: TGTGCCAGCAGCGCAACAGGGGAGAGGGATACAGAGACCCAGTACTTC